This TCR beta chain was identified during a study of CXCR3-negative and CXCR3-positive naive CD8 T cells (dated by TCRdb to about 2019). Regarding the study in general: In total, approximately 140 million TRB reads were obtained, which works out to roughly 1.5 +/- 0.3 million reads per library. The diversity and physicochemical repertoire analyses included eleven to twelve donors pooled from two independent experiments. Naive subsets from about five donors and memory cells from 3 donors were included in the TRBV-TRBJ cluster analysis.

Points the paper makes about the study in general: Repertoire diversity was comparably high in both naive subsets but much lower in memory CD8+ T cells. Within the same donor, TRBV-TRBJ usage looked similar between naive CXCR3-negative and CXCR3-positive cells, but memory cells had distinct patterns. Because surface CD5, which is linked to self-reactivity in mice, was comparable between the naive subsets, TCR interaction strength was also inferred from the physicochemical properties of TRB CDR3s. Freshly isolated PBMCs were used for most assays because CXCR3 expression went down partially after cryopreservation. TRB CDR3s from CXCR3-positive naive cells showed higher hydrophobicity (lower Kidera factor 4), lower energy, and higher strength and volume indices than CXCR3-negative naive cells.

TCRdb lists the instrument as NextSeq 550. The Human TCR Profiling Kit (MiLaboratory) was used to make UMI-labeled 5' RACE TRB cDNA libraries. cDNA synthesis used the entire amount of extracted RNA, and PCR amplification then used the entire amount of cDNA produced. Libraries were prepared in parallel using an identical number of PCR cycles. The paper's processing steps were these. With a requirement of at least two reads per UMI, MIGEC and MiXCR extracted about 49,000 +/- 11,000 unique UMI-labeled TRB cDNA molecules per library. An average of around 40,000 +/- 10,000 functional in-frame TRB CDR3 nucleotide clonotypes without stop codons was found per library. After downsampling to 5000 UMI-labeled TRB molecules per sample, diversity metrics, including normalized Shannon-Wiener and Chao1, were computed in VDJtools. Clonotype-size-weighted physicochemical properties of the central five CDR3 residues (interaction energy, strength, volume and Kidera factor 4) were computed in VDJtools. TCRdb reprocessed the reads and provides one entry for every CDR3 protein sequence; no DNA is given. Clone size and V and J calls follow TCRdb, not the original study. This sample's listing comprises tens of thousands of distinct CDR3 sequences. 0.62% of the sample lies in the top ten.

For every CD8+ T cell subset, some 310,000 cells were flow-sorted straight into RLT lysis buffer, and each subset was sorted in triplicate. To exclude memory contaminants, naive CD8+ T cells were stringently defined as CD45RO-CCR7+CD27+CD95-. Peripheral blood mononuclear cells were isolated from buffy coats using standard density gradient centrifugation. Naive CXCR3-negative and CXCR3-positive CD8+ T cells were flow-sorted on a FACSAria III. Total RNA was extracted from sorted cells with an RNeasy Mini Kit. Taken from cysteine to phenylalanine, the CDR3 has 14 residues. No nucleotide data were recorded. Looking up the germline V gene yields CDR1 SGHTA and CDR2 FQGNSA. Regarding this clonotype: The antigen this receptor binds is unknown.

The chain uses TRBV7-2 and TRBJ1-5. This receptor was identified in a human donor in good health. Some clones in this sample may be carry-over from other donors' samples. Input material: naive CXCR3+ CD8+ T cells from blood. The cell subset or site label corresponds to: CD45RO-CCR7+CD27+CD95- naive CD8+ T cells expressing CXCR3 (TNR3+). The CDR3 is CASSPVGTGQPQHF.